This T cell receptor beta chain came from a study of identical twins. Germline values: CDR1 SGHTA, CDR2 FQGNSA. Deletions cut 5 bases from V and 2 bases from J, with 19 bases between. This CDR3 contains 17 residues. A universal primer site was added by template switching, and unique molecular identifiers were carried by the cDNA. One entry per CDR3 protein, called by TCRdb with MiXCR from the 5' RACE reads. The repertoire holds around 1.7 million distinct CDR3 sequences, about 32% seen once, with about 0.25% in the top ten. Study-level findings and limits: Invariant cells of the MAIT and iNKT types might have partly distorted the zero-insertion analyses. Low generation probability was overrepresented in out-of-frame alpha sequences shared by twins. The abundant beta clonotypes from cord blood had fewer insertions, and memory repertoires had none of this.

As concerns this clonotype: Its antigen is not known.

Sequenced: cord blood. The chain combines TRBV7-2 with TRBJ1-5; D is unresolved. This receptor was obtained from a newborn girl in good health. CDR3 sequence: CASSRRARSERNQPQHF. CDR3 in DNA: TGTGCCAGCAGCCGTAGGGCAAGAAGTGAGCGCAATCAGCCCCAGCATTTT.